This paragraph covers one T cell receptor (beta chain) sequence. These data originate in a study of shared clonotypes between healthy human individuals. The V and J ends lost 7 bases and 1 base, in that order; junction bases with no gene match: 7. CDR3 size: 14 residues. CDR1 is LNHDA, CDR2 SQIVND, per germline (reference sequence). Every subset had its genomic DNA shared out evenly among several immunoSEQ plates. Source study methods: As immunoSEQ supplied junction-only sequences (without quality scores), filtering differed. Clones were sequenced by immunoSEQ multiplex PCR, and TCRdb holds only the in-frame ones, with some missing. The D gene and trimming were derived from the DNA, and the V and J assignments and clone size from that table. The sample includes under 750,000 clones, around 77% of them seen just once.

Input material: memory CD4+ T cells sorted from blood. The subset: CD45RA-negative fraction. V and J are TRBV19 and TRBJ2-7; 7 bases line up with TRBD1. The receptor comes from a woman in her thirties in good health. The CDR3 protein is CASKQTGNSYEQYF. The CDR3 DNA follows: TGTGCCAGTAAACAGACAGGGAATTCCTACGAGCAGTACTTC.